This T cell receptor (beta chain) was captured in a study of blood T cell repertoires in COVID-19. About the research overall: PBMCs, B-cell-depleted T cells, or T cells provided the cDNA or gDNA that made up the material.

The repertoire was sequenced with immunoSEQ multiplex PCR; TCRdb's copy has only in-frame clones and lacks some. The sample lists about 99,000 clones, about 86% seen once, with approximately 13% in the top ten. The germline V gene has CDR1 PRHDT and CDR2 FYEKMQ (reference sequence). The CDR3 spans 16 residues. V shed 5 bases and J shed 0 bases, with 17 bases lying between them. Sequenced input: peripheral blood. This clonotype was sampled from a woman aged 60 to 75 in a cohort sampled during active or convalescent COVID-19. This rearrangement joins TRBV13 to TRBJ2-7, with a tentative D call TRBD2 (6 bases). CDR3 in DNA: TGTGCCAGCAGCCCCCGGTTGGGGGGAAGCTCCTACGAGCAGTACTTC. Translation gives CASSPRLGGSSYEQYF.